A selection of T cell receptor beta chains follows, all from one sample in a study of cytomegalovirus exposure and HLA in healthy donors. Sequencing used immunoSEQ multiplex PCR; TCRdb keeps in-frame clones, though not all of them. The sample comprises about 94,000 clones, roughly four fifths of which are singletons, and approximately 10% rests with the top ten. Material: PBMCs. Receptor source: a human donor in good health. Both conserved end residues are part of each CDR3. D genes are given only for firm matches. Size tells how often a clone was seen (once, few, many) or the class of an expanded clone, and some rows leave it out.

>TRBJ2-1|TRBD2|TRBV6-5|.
CASSYRGGPRNEQFF
TGTGCCAGCAGTTACCGGGGGGGGCCTAGGAATGAGCAGTTCTTC
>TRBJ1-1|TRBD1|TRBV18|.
CASSPPGQGTTEAFF
TGTGCCAGCTCACCACCGGGACAGGGGACCACTGAAGCTTTCTTT
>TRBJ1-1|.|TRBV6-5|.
CASSHGGDTEAFF
TGTGCCAGCAGCCACGGGGGGGACACTGAAGCTTTCTTT
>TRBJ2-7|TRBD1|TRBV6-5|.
CASSYMDRYDEQYF
TGTGCCAGCAGTTACATGGACAGGTACGACGAGCAGTACTTC
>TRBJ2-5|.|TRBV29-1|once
CASVVGSQETQYF
TGCGCGAGCGTTGTTGGGAGCCAAGAGACCCAGTACTTC
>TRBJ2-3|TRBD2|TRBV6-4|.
CASSDLAGTDTQYF
TGTGCCAGCAGTGACCTAGCGGGAACAGATACGCAGTATTTT
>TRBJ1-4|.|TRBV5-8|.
CASSLTAEKLFF
TGTGCCAGCAGCTTGACAGCAGAAAAACTGTTTTTT
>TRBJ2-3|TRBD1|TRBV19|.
CASSMGTGVDTQYF
TGTGCCAGTAGTATGGGGACAGGGGTGGATACGCAGTATTTT
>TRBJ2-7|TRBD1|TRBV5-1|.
CASSSRQGREQYF
TGCGCCAGCAGCTCCAGACAGGGGAGGGAGCAGTACTTC
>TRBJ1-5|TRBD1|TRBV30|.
CAWSKRGPNNQPQHF
TGTGCCTGGAGTAAAAGGGGGCCTAACAATCAGCCCCAGCATTTT
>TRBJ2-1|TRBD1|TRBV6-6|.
CASNSRDRGHNEQFF
TGTGCCAGCAACTCCCGGGACAGGGGGCACAATGAGCAGTTCTTC
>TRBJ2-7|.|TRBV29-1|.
CSVGLAAREQYF
TGCAGCGTTGGCCTGGCGGCGAGAGAGCAGTACTTC